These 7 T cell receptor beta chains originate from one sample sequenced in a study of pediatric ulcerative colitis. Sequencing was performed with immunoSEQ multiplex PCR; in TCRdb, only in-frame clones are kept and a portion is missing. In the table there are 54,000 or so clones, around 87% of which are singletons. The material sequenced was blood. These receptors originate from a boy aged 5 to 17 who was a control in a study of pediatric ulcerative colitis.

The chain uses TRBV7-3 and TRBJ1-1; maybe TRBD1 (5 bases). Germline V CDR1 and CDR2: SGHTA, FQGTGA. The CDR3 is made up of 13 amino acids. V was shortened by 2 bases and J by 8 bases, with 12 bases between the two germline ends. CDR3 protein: CASSLYGGLEAFF. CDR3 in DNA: TGTGCCAGCAGCTTATATGGGGGTCTCGAAGCTTTCTTT.

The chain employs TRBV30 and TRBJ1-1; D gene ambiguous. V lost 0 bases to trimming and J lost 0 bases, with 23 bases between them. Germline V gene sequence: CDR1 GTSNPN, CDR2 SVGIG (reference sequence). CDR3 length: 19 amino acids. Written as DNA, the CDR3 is TGTGCCTGGAGTGTAGAGGTGGCCGACAACCGATACATGAACACTGAAGCTTTCTTT. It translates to CAWSVEVADNRYMNTEAFF.

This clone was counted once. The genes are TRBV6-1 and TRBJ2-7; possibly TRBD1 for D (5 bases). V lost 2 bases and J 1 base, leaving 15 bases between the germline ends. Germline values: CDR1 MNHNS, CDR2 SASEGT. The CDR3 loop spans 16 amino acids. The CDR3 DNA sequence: TGTGCCAGCAGTGAATGGTTGCGGCAGGGTTCCTACGAGCAGTACTTC. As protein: CASSEWLRQGSYEQYF.

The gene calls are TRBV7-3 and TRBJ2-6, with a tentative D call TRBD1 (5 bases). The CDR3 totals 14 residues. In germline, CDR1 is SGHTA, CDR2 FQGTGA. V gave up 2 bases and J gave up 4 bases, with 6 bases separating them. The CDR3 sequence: CASSLAGGANVLTF. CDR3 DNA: TGTGCCAGCAGCTTAGCAGGGGGGGCCAACGTCCTGACTTTC. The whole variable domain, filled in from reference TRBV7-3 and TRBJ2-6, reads GAGVSQTPSNKVTEKGKYVELRCDPISGHTALYWYRQSLGQGPEFLIYFQGTGAADDSGLPNDRFFAVRPEGSVSTLKIQRTERGDSAVYLCASSLAGGANVLTFGAGSRLTVL.

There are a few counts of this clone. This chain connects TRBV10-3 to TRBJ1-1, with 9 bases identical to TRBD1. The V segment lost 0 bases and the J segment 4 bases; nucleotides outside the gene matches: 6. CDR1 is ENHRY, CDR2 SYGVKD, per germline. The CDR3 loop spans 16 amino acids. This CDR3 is CAISESITGGPTEAFF. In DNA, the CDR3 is TGTGCCATCAGTGAGTCGATAACAGGGGGCCCCACTGAAGCTTTCTTT.

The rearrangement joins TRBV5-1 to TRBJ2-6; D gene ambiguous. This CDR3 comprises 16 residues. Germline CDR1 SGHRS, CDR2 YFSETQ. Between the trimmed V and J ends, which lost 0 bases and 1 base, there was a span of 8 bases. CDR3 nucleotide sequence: TGCGCCAGCAGCTTGGTTCTGGGGTCTGGGGCCAACGTCCTGACTTTC. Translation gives CASSLVLGSGANVLTF.

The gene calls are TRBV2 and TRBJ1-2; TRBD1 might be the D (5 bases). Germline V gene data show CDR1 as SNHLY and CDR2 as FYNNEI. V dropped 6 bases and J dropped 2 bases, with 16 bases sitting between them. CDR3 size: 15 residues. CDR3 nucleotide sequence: TGTGCCAGCAGCGGTGCGGGACTTTCGAACTATGGCTACACCTTC. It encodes CASSGAGLSNYGYTF.